These T cell receptor beta chains were read from a single sample in a study of blood T cell repertoires in COVID-19. Generated by immunoSEQ multiplex PCR, the TCRdb table keeps only in-frame clones and is missing some. The sample consists of about 310,000 clones, roughly 84% of them appearing once. The sequenced material came from peripheral blood. These TCRs come from a man aged 45 to 65 with active or convalescent COVID-19. Each CDR3 is given with its conserved first and last residue. Each record gives: J gene, D gene, V gene, CDR3 protein. D genes are given only for firm matches.

j_call: TRBJ1-1
d_call: NA
v_call: TRBV28
cdr3_aa: CASSFILLPTEAFF

j_call: TRBJ1-2
d_call: NA
v_call: TRBV9
cdr3_aa: CASSVDLQGNYGYTF

j_call: TRBJ1-5
d_call: NA
v_call: TRBV20-1
cdr3_aa: CSARGAQPQHF

j_call: TRBJ1-6
d_call: NA
v_call: TRBV5-4
cdr3_aa: CASSPGGQSGSPLHF

j_call: TRBJ1-1
d_call: TRBD1
v_call: TRBV19
cdr3_aa: CASNRLQGAANTEAFF

j_call: TRBJ2-6
d_call: NA
v_call: TRBV19
cdr3_aa: CASSQGGSASGANVLTF

j_call: TRBJ1-4
d_call: TRBD1
v_call: TRBV28
cdr3_aa: CASSFGQATNEKLFF

j_call: TRBJ1-5
d_call: NA
v_call: TRBV28
cdr3_aa: CASSAGMYQPQHF

j_call: TRBJ1-2
d_call: NA
v_call: TRBV29-1
cdr3_aa: CSVGGGNYGYTF

j_call: TRBJ1-1
d_call: NA
v_call: TRBV20-1
cdr3_aa: CSASLGHLRAEAFF

j_call: TRBJ1-5
d_call: NA
v_call: TRBV4-2
cdr3_aa: CASSQDGGRSNQPQHF

j_call: TRBJ2-3
d_call: NA
v_call: TRBV4-3
cdr3_aa: CASSQVLEADTQYF

j_call: TRBJ2-3
d_call: TRBD2
v_call: TRBV5-1
cdr3_aa: CASSLGLAGTDTQYF

j_call: TRBJ2-3
d_call: NA
v_call: TRBV5-1
cdr3_aa: CASSLGTRTSTDTQYF

j_call: TRBJ1-1
d_call: TRBD1
v_call: TRBV4-2
cdr3_aa: CASSQEGQGDTEAFF

j_call: TRBJ2-5
d_call: NA
v_call: TRBV3-1/TRBV3-2
cdr3_aa: CASSQAGGETQYF